This T cell receptor beta chain was recorded in a study of CD8 T cells in ankylosing spondylitis. This CDR3 has 12 amino acids. There are many counts of this clonotype. Via MiXCR, TCRdb re-called the 5' RACE reads, giving one row per CDR3 protein. The sample records about 130,000 distinct CDR3 sequences, roughly 7.3% being singletons. The chain combines TRBV12-3 or TRBV12-4 with TRBJ2-3, with unresolved D. The last part of the DNA fits TRBJ1-5 better; the J call may be wrong. The sequence was collected from a male donor with ankylosing spondylitis or in good health (not recorded which). Sequenced input: blood, either unsorted or a sorted T cell fraction (not recorded which). CDR3 nucleotides: TGTGCCAGCAGTTTCCAAGTAGCGGCGCAGCATTTT. This gives the protein CASSFQVAAQHF.